This T cell receptor beta chain was retrieved from a study of CXCR3-negative and CXCR3-positive naive CD8 T cells. Notes on the study in general: Both naive subsets had comparably high diversity; memory CD8+ cells much lower.

Through 5' RACE with UMI labels, the TRB cDNA libraries were prepared. Each CDR3 protein gets one entry in TCRdb, which reprocessed the 5' RACE reads and gives no DNA. The sample table includes more than 50,000 distinct CDR3 sequences. The germline V gene has CDR1 SGHTA and CDR2 FQGNSA. The CDR3 has 14 residues. A note on this clonotype: The antigen remains undetermined.

This sequence was found in a human donor in good health. Some clones in this sample may be carry-over from other donors' samples. Input material: naive CXCR3- CD8+ T cells from blood. As for subset: CD45RO-CCR7+CD27+CD95- naive CD8+ T cells lacking CXCR3 (TNR3-). The J gene is TRBJ2-1, the V gene TRBV7-2; TCRdb picks TRBD2, but there is no DNA to check that call. The CDR3 reads CASSRGTSPNEQFF.